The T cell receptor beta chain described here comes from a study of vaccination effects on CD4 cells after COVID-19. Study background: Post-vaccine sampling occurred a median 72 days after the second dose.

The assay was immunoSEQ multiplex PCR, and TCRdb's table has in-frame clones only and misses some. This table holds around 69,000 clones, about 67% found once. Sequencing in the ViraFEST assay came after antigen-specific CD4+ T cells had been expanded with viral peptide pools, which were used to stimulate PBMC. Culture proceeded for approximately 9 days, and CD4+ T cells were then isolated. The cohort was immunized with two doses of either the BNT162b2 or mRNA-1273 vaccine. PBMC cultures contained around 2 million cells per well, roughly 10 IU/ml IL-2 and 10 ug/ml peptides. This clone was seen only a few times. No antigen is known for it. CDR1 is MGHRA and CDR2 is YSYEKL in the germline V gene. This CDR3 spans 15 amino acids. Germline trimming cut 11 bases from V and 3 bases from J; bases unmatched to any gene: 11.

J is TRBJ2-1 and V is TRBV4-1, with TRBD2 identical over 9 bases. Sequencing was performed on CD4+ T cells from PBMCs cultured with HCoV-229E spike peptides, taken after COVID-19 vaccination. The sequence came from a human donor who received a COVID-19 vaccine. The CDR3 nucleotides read TGCGCCTCTTCCCAGCGGGGGGCCAACTACAATGAGCAGTTCTTC. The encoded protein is CASSQRGANYNEQFF.